These 12 T cell receptor beta chains were sequenced from one sample in a study of CD8+ T cells in alopecia areata. The treatment was: oral pan-JAK inhibitor, 5-10 mg twice daily. RNA extraction was followed by reverse transcription into cDNA, which acted as the sequencing template. Here immunoSEQ multiplex PCR was the method, and the copy in TCRdb shows in-frame clones only, minus some. The top ten clones hold 0.69% of a sample with around 200,000 clones, roughly three fifths of them seen once. The material was CD4+ T cells sorted from blood, obtained at week 4, from a patient treated with tofacitinib. All receptors come from a human donor with alopecia areata.

The CDR3 region has the DNA TGTGCCACGGGGACCGTAGAGGACACTGAAGCTTTCTTT. It is translated as CATGTVEDTEAFF. V is TRBV6-5 and J is TRBJ1-1, with a weak D call TRBD1 (5 bases). V gave up 10 bases and J gave up 3 bases, with 15 bases separating them. CDR3 length: 13 amino acids. Germline lookup yields CDR1 MNHEY and CDR2 SVGAGI.

The rearrangement links TRBV29-1 to TRBJ2-3; 10 bases are a match to TRBD1. Trimming removed 5 bases from V and 3 bases from J; junction bases left unmatched: 14. Germline CDR1 and CDR2: SQVTM and ANQGSEA. The CDR3 runs to 17 residues. The CDR3 DNA follows: TGCAGCGTTCCGAGACAGGGGGCTCGATTCGGGACAGATACGCAGTATTTT. Amino acid sequence: CSVPRQGARFGTDTQYF.

V gene TRBV4-3 combines with J gene TRBJ1-5, with TRBD1 as a possible D gene (5 bases). The V and J ends lost 0 bases and 5 bases respectively, with 11 bases between them. Germline assignment: CDR1 LGHNA and CDR2 YSLEER. The CDR3 extends over 15 amino acids. DNA of the CDR3: TGCGCCAGCAGCCAAGAGAGTGGGGGTGATCAGCCCCAGCATTTT. Amino acid sequence: CASSQESGGDQPQHF.

This sequence joins TRBV7-2 and TRBJ1-2, with 9 bases fitting TRBD1. Germline assignment: CDR1 SGHTA and CDR2 FQGNSA. Trimming took 5 bases from V and 8 from J; bases not matched to a gene: 6. This CDR3 is 13 amino acids long. This chain's CDR3 is CASSPGQGPGYTF. CDR3 nucleotide sequence: TGTGCCAGCAGCCCCGGACAGGGGCCCGGCTACACCTTC.

As for this clone: Different DNA sequences within this sample yield the same CDR3. The chain recombines TRBV7-2 with TRBJ2-1, with TRBD2 as a possible D gene (5 bases). This CDR3 has 13 residues. CDR1 and CDR2 from the germline V gene are SGHTA and FQGNSA. The V end was cut by 6 bases, the J end by 3 bases, with 9 bases between. CDR3 DNA sequence: TGTGCCAGCAGTTTACTAGGCTACAATGAGCAGTTCTTC. Its protein product is CASSLLGYNEQFF.

This chain connects TRBV4-3 to TRBJ2-3; D unresolved. Germline V gene sequence: CDR1 LGHNA, CDR2 YSLEER. V gave up 0 bases and J gave up 6 bases, with 10 bases separating them. The CDR3 extends over 14 amino acids. Written as DNA, the CDR3 is TGCGCCAGCAGCCAAGAACTTCCCGGGGATACGCAGTATTTT. Amino acids: CASSQELPGDTQYF.

V is TRBV7-2 and J is TRBJ2-1; D gene uncertain. Germline values: CDR1 SGHTA, CDR2 FQGNSA. This CDR3 is 12 amino acids long. The V gene lost 3 bases and the J gene lost 9 bases, with 9 bases spanning the gap. In nucleotides, the CDR3 is TGTGCCAGCAGCTTCGCTGGTGGTGAGCAGTTCTTC. Translating gives CASSFAGGEQFF.

The chain combines TRBV5-1 with TRBJ2-7; D could derive from TRBD1 or TRBD2 (5 bases each). Germline V CDR1 and CDR2: SGHRS, YFSETQ. The CDR3 is made up of 17 amino acids. The V end was cut by 0 bases, the J end by 7 bases, with 23 bases between. CDR3 DNA: TGCGCCAGCAGCTTGGACTGGACGGCCGGGACCCTCCGAGAGCAGTACTTC. Amino acid sequence: CASSLDWTAGTLREQYF.

The chain has TRBV30 and TRBJ1-1; D remains unclear. Germline V CDR1 and CDR2: GTSNPN, SVGIG (reference sequence). Trimming removed 7 bases from V and 0 bases from J, with 12 bases in between. This CDR3 is 13 amino acids long. The CDR3 is CAFTSFMNTEAFF. The DNA for the CDR3 is TGTGCCTTCACAAGTTTCATGAACACTGAAGCTTTCTTT.

In DNA form, the CDR3 reads TGTGCCAGCAGCCAATTTCGGGCGGTGGAGACCCAGTACTTC. Its translation: CASSQFRAVETQYF. This sequence joins TRBV28 and TRBJ2-5; D is unclear. Between the trimmed V and J ends, which lost 6 bases and 5 bases, there was a span of 16 bases. The CDR3 is 14 amino acids. CDR1 is MDHEN, CDR2 SYDVKM, per germline.

The gene calls are TRBV2 and TRBJ2-6; TRBD2 might be the D (7 bases). This CDR3 contains 20 residues. Germline V CDR1 and CDR2: SNHLY, FYNNEI. V was shortened by 0 bases and J by 0 bases, with 18 bases between the two germline ends. CDR3 DNA sequence: TGTGCCAGCAGTGAAGCGAAAGTCGGGGGGCCCTTCTCTGGGGCCAACGTCCTGACTTTC. Translation: CASSEAKVGGPFSGANVLTF.

The gene calls are TRBV5-1 and TRBJ2-2; 7 bases map to TRBD1. CDR1 is SGHRS, CDR2 YFSETQ, per germline. The ends lost 6 bases at V and 6 bases at J; junction bases unmatched: 8. The CDR3 covers 14 residues. CDR3 in DNA: TGCGCCAGCAACCTACGGACAGGTCCCGGGGAGCTGTTTTTT. Translation gives CASNLRTGPGELFF.